This T cell receptor beta chain was captured in a study of cytomegalovirus exposure and HLA in healthy donors (dated by TCRdb to the late 2010s). Study-wide context: According to an earlier analysis of several hundred of the donors, some 170 million T cells yielded 117 million unique TCR beta sequences and 276 Gb of sequence data. Roughly 300 gigabases of sequencing data and around 80 million unique TCR sequences made up an early release that covered roughly 670 HLA-typed donors. Of the 300 to 500 genotyped donors, roughly 76% were placed in the genetic ancestry cluster associated with self-reported Caucasian donors. The aim of the study was to test whether cataloging public T cell receptors could identify signatures of past pathogen exposure. Using immunosequencing, the study profiled T cell repertoires from fewer than 850 subjects and related those repertoires to cytomegalovirus serostatus. In addition to the first cohort of approximately 670 subjects, a separate validation cohort of approximately 120 different subjects was used. To predict cytomegalovirus infection status, the study combined high-throughput TCR immunosequencing, statistical association of individual TCRs with disease status, and machine learning. In a later analysis, previously published TCR beta repertoires from fewer than 750 donors were re-analyzed and high-resolution HLA genotyping was added so that TCR occurrence patterns could be studied. Rather than drawing on any new phenotypic data, the later analysis identified candidate immune exposures from TCR beta sequences and the way those sequences occurred across donors. In an earlier analysis of roughly 580 of the donors, high-throughput TCR beta sequencing was used to judge whether each TCR beta V gene segment behaved as functional or pseudogenic. Alongside the repertoire data, information on donor age, sex, ethnicity and CMV serostatus was compiled. A later genetic analysis took genome-wide SNP genotypes for about 55% of the roughly 670 donors and used that subset as a discovery cohort. Every discovery cohort repertoire had been produced on one sequencing platform. Both class I and class II loci were covered by HLA typing, at four-digit resolution. Typing coverage varied by locus: roughly 629-630 donors for A, B, C, DRB1 and DQB1; approximately 500 for DQA1; around 570 for DPA1; approximately 450 for DPB1. Five DR-DQ haplotypes were treated as single units for association and clustering because of strong linkage in the cohort. Among a few hundred genotyped donors of the cohort, an average of approximately 240,000 unique TCR beta nucleotide sequences were sequenced per donor, around 18% of them non-productive.

General findings and caveats noted by the study authors: The only immune exposure information available for the cohort was CMV serostatus. HLA typing was unavailable for some donors at each locus, so association tests used only the typed subset. In vitro tests confirmed that a few of the cytomegalovirus-associated TCR beta chains recognize cytomegalovirus antigens. Cytomegalovirus status was reported to be diagnosed by the classifier with high specificity and sensitivity in both the original and validation cohorts. The study listed 164 TCR beta chains as associated with cytomegalovirus. In a later analysis, around 17,000 TCR beta sequences were associated with specific HLA alleles at a false discovery rate of 0.05. Correlated functional status among segregating V segments might be attributable to linkage disequilibrium, but an unknown experimental factor could not be ruled out. According to a later analysis, most CMV-associated TCR beta chains appeared to be HLA-restricted, and the HLA associations seemed to be driven largely by CMV exposure. Because counts were too low, fewer than 20 rarely observed V segments, including chromosome 9 orphons, were excluded from the earlier analysis of 500 to 700 of the donors. In a later genetic analysis, a missense DCLRE1C variant was associated with V-gene and J-gene trimming of TCR beta chains, and the association was replicated in an independent cohort. According to a later analysis, parvovirus B19, influenza, CMV and Epstein-Barr virus appeared linked to several top co-occurrence clusters. Some IMGT-functional V segments, including TRBV6-2 and TRBV6-3, could not be told apart with the 87-base-pair reads, so those segments were excluded. Most TCR sequences were observed very rarely across donors, whereas some public TCRs were present in many individuals. The presence/absence analyses assumed that sequencing depth was roughly uniform across donors, and that assumption may not be true. The authors suggested that the approach could potentially be extended to other disease states and immunological phenotypes. According to a later genetic analysis, donors in an Asian-associated ancestry cluster had fewer N-insertions in productive TCRs than the approximately 670-donor mean. A further reported finding was that TCR beta sequences accurately predicted the HLA-A and HLA-B alleles for most subjects in the first cohort. A later analysis found that HLA-associated TCR beta chains were more clonally expanded and had lower generation probabilities than equally common non-associated chains. According to a later analysis, TCR association rates differed among HLA loci, with DRB1 alleles showing the most associated TCRs and HLA-C alleles showing the fewest. Broadly in line with IMGT annotations, most TCR beta V segments showed up in productive rearrangements about 87% or about 30% of the time in an earlier analysis of about 500 of the donors. The sequencing pipeline was judged likely to have produced a cluster of highly shared sequence variants as a technical artifact. In this cohort, only TCR beta chains were sequenced, and detectable features were limited by the absence of alpha or paired-chain data. Assigning TCR associations to individual alleles was difficult when HLA alleles, especially DR and DQ, strongly co-occurred.

With regard to this clone: Its antigen is unknown. No base qualities exist here, and no much larger clone lies one base off it.

The library was prepared using the immunoSEQ multiplex PCR assay. The multiplex PCR relied on a mix of 60 forward primers for TCR Vbeta segments and 13 reverse primers for TCR Jbeta segments. The CDR3 region of rearranged TCR beta genes was amplified from genomic DNA with a multiplex PCR assay. The Illumina HiSeq System was used to sequence the amplified TCR beta libraries as 87-base-pair reads. Under the source paper's analysis protocol: A later analysis tallied 80 million to 95 million unique TCR beta chains across the approximately 670 repertoires, and 10 million to 11 million of those chains were shared by two or more donors. A nearest-neighbor algorithm error-corrected the raw reads and collapsed the reads into unique sequences, merging closely related sequences to remove PCR and sequencing errors. CDR3 sequences were aligned to IMGT reference sequences to assign V, D and J gene segments. For a sequence to be retained, a match of at least six nucleotides to both a V gene segment and a J gene segment was required. A rearrangement counted as productive if the CDR3 had no stop codons and remained in frame with V and J, and every other rearrangement counted as non-productive. Following IMGT convention, CDR3 was defined as the stretch from the second conserved V-encoded cysteine to the conserved J-encoded phenylalanine. The earlier analysis of fewer than 750 of the donors excluded sequences that lacked an unambiguous match to a single V gene segment. An earlier analysis of 587 of the donors called V segments functional above 56.7% productive rearrangements and segregating when the between-donor standard deviation exceeded 5%. A statistical classification framework was developed to diagnose cytomegalovirus status using the catalog of TCR beta chain sequences. In a later analysis, TCR nucleotide sequences were compared against IMGT/GENE-DB human TR gene sequences so that V and J genes could be assigned. A later analysis assigned CDR3 sequences and most-parsimonious VDJ recombination scenarios with the TCRdist pipeline. In a later analysis, each TCR beta chain was defined by its CDR3 amino acid sequence together with its V-gene family, and reads lacking a unique V-gene family were excluded. In a later analysis, some 600 highly shared, low-generation-probability nucleotide sequences were removed to address suspected cross-contamination and a sequencing artifact. For each public chain, a later analysis derived a clonal expansion index from normalized ranks of inferred template counts within each repertoire. In a later analysis, generation probabilities were computed with a VDJ recombination model fitted to out-of-frame rearrangements, and the resulting probabilities were checked against IGoR. In a later analysis, hypergeometric tests were used to score TCR-TCR, TCR-HLA and TCR-CMV co-occurrence, with a repertoire-size bias correction applied to TCR pairs. False discovery rates were estimated in a later analysis by permuting HLA or CMV assignments 20 times. In a later analysis, co-occurring TCRs were grouped using DBSCAN, with TCRdist sequence similarity added in when clustering inside HLA-allele-positive subsets. Co-occurrence clustering excluded repertoires with fewer than 30,000 or more than 120,000 public chains, plus five with anomalous nucleotide sharing. This is the immuneACCESS table as TCRdb keeps it, with only in-frame sequences that have V and J called. A part of the clones is gone; compared with another copy, unresolved V genes explain less than half, and the rest is unexplained. The DNA gave D and trimming, while V, J and clone size come from that table. The sample table shows 90,000 to 150,000 clones, and 77% are seen once. Approximately 11% of the sample is held by the ten biggest clonotypes.

The cohort was made up of 666 healthy bone marrow donors. All cohort members were sampled while nominally healthy, although unrecorded immune exposures were likely present. The donor tested CMV seropositive, placing the donor among the approximately 310 seropositive members of the cohort. A peripheral blood sample was provided by each donor, and peripheral blood mononuclear cells were used for TCR beta sequencing. Genomic DNA was extracted from the blood cell samples with the Qiagen DNeasy Blood Extraction Kit. Inclusive of the bounding cysteine and phenylalanine, the CDR3 is 15 residues long. The retained sequence is limited to the CDR3, 45 bases, with the frame set at the first base. V lost 6 bases and J lost 0 bases, and the count of bases not matched to a germline gene is 7. CDR1 and CDR2 are read off the germline V gene as SQVTM and ANQGSEA.

This chain is built from TRBV29-1 and TRBJ2-1; TRBD2 lines up with 8 middle nucleotides. This sequence originates from a man aged 35 to 55 in good health and CMV-seropositive. Sequencing was carried out using PBMCs. The nucleotide sequence is TGCAGCGTGGGGGCGGCGGGGGGCTCCTACAATGAGCAGTTCTTC. This is translated as CSVGAAGGSYNEQFF.